Listed here are 28 T cell receptor beta chains from one sample, sequenced in a study of molecular identifiers for immune sequencing clone quantification. TCRdb redid the calling of the PCR reads with MiXCR, one entry per CDR3 protein. The table includes about 640,000 distinct CDR3 sequences, about 20% detected once. Sequencing was done on a sample of naive CD8+ T cells from blood, with Jurkat cell RNA spiked in. The sample's subset: FACS-sorted CD8+CD4-CCR7+CD45RA+ naive T cells. The receptors here all came from a human donor in good health. Some libraries in this study had Jurkat cell RNA spiked in.

J is TRBJ2-7 and V is TRBV4-3, with a tentative D call TRBD1 (6 bases). The CDR3 totals 15 residues. V lost 0 bases to trimming and J lost 2 bases, with 11 bases between them. Germline CDR1 LGHNA, CDR2 YSLEER. In nucleotides, the CDR3 is TGCGCCAGCAGCCAAGACAGGGGTACAACCTACGAGCAGTACTTC. It translates to CASSQDRGTTYEQYF.

This clonotype was picked up many times. The chain uses TRBV29-1 and TRBJ2-7; D ambiguous. CDR3 length: 12 amino acids. The V end lost 3 bases, the J end lost 2 bases, and 8 bases lay between the germline ends. The germline CDR1 and CDR2 sequences are SQVTM and ANQGSEA. This chain's CDR3 is CSVEENPYEQYF. CDR3 coding DNA: TGCAGCGTTGAGGAGAATCCCTACGAGCAGTACTTC.

This clonotype was counted many times. The CDR3 protein is CASSQRNRGHNEQFF. CDR3 nucleotides: TGTGCCAGCAGCCAGCGGAACAGGGGTCACAATGAGCAGTTCTTC. The rearrangement joins TRBV7-3 to TRBJ2-1; TRBD1 matches 7 bases. The CDR3 totals 15 residues. The trim removed 5 bases at V and 5 bases at J, leaving 9 bases unmatched. Germline loops: CDR1 SGHTA, CDR2 FQGTGA.

A few counts support this clonotype. A read error may produce the germline difference seen at one junction end. The rearrangement links TRBV9 to TRBJ2-1; D is perhaps TRBD1 (6 bases). The germline CDR1 and CDR2 sequences are SGDLS and YYNGEE. The CDR3 contains 14 residues. This CDR3 is CASTVWDTNNEQFF. The CDR3, as DNA: TGTGCCAGCACCGTATGGGACACCAACAATGAGCAGTTCTTC.

This chain uses TRBV13 with TRBJ1-1; D remains unclear. The CDR3 consists of 14 residues. The germline V gene has CDR1 PRHDT and CDR2 FYEKMQ (reference sequence). Trimming took off 3 bases at V and 3 bases at J, with 11 bases between the two ends. Here the CDR3 reads CASSLGLGYTEAFF. CDR3 sequence (DNA): TGTGCCAGCAGCTTGGGATTGGGGTACACTGAAGCTTTCTTT.

Comments on this clonotype: This may come from a read error, since a much larger clone is one base off. The CDR3 DNA follows: TGTGCCAGCAGCCCGATGGGACCAACTAATGAAAAACTGGTTTTT. Encoded protein: CASSPMGPTNEKLVF. The J gene is TRBJ1-4, the V gene TRBV5-6, with D tentatively TRBD1 (5 bases). CDR3 length: 15 amino acids. Per the germline V gene, CDR1 is SGHDT and CDR2 is YYEEEE.

This chain links TRBV7-9 with TRBJ2-1; 10 nucleotides agree with TRBD2. The CDR3 covers 16 residues. The V segment lost 5 bases and the J segment 8 bases; nucleotides outside the gene matches: 12. Germline V CDR1 and CDR2: SEHNR, FQNEAQ (reference sequence). In nucleotides, the CDR3 is TGTGCCAGCAGCGCGAGTCGTCTAGCGGGGGTGTATGAGCAGTTCTTC. Translation gives CASSASRLAGVYEQFF.

Comments on this clonotype: Being one base from a much bigger clone, this may be a read error. The V and J genes are TRBV7-4 and TRBJ1-4, with D hard to call. Trimming cost V 0 bases and J 5 bases, with 13 bases left between them. Germline V gene sequence: CDR1 SGHVT, CDR2 SQSDAQ. The CDR3 extends over 16 amino acids. The DNA for the CDR3 is TGTGCCAGCAGCTTAGCGGCGGGCAGATTAAATGAAAAACTGTTTTTT. Translated, it gives CASSLAAGRLNEKLFF.

This clonotype was recorded many times. This chain links TRBV30 with TRBJ2-1, with D possibly called TRBD1 or TRBD2 (6 bases each). Germline V gene data show CDR1 as GTSNPN and CDR2 as SVGIG (reference sequence). The V gene lost 5 bases and the J gene lost 7 bases, with 18 bases spanning the gap. The length of the CDR3 is 14 residues. The CDR3 spells CAWSRGLAWNEQFF. As DNA, the CDR3 is TGTGCCTGGTCTCGGGGGCTAGCTTGGAATGAGCAGTTCTTC.

This clonotype was detected many times. V usage is TRBV15 and J usage is TRBJ1-4, with D perhaps matching TRBD1 (5 bases). The length of the CDR3 is 16 residues. Per the germline V gene, CDR1 is LNHNV and CDR2 is YYDKDF (reference sequence). Trimming pared 1 base from V and 3 bases from J, leaving 12 bases between. CDR3 loop: CATSRGTGFANEKLFF. Written as DNA, the CDR3 is TGTGCCACCAGCAGAGGAACAGGCTTTGCTAATGAAAAACTGTTTTTT.

This clonotype has ten or more counts. The chain employs TRBV29-1 and TRBJ2-3, with D unclear. With 4 bases removed from V and 0 bases from J, the gap between germline ends came to 5 bases. The CDR3 is 12 residues long. The germline V gene encodes CDR1 SQVTM and CDR2 ANQGSEA. The CDR3 coding sequence is TGCAGCGTTGTGACCAGCACAGATACGCAGTATTTT. It is translated as CSVVTSTDTQYF.

This clonotype was recorded at least ten times. The chain carries TRBV28 and TRBJ2-2; D gene unclear. The germline V and J ends were trimmed by 3 bases and 1 base, with 9 bases remaining between them. The germline V gene has CDR1 MDHEN and CDR2 SYDVKM. The CDR3 has 15 residues. In nucleotides, the CDR3 is TGTGCCAGCAGTTTTTTCGGCGGGAACACCGGGGAGCTGTTTTTT. It is translated as CASSFFGGNTGELFF.

Of note for this clonotype: This sequence may be a read error, since a much larger clone differs from it by one base. The rearrangement uses TRBV6-1 and TRBJ1-1; D gene ambiguous. This CDR3 comprises 15 residues. V was clipped by 2 bases and J by 0 bases, with 10 bases between them. Germline loops: CDR1 MNHNS, CDR2 SASEGT. The CDR3 is CASSELAGMNTEAFF. CDR3 bases: TGTGCCAGCAGTGAATTAGCCGGAATGAACACTGAAGCTTTCTTT.

This clonotype was observed at least ten times. The rearrangement links TRBV11-2 to TRBJ1-1, with 10 bases aligning to TRBD1. This CDR3 is built from 15 residues. The germline V gene encodes CDR1 SGHAT and CDR2 FQNNGV. After removal of 0 bases from V and 3 bases from J, the junction contained 1 base not matched to a gene. CDR3 region: CASSLEGTGDTEAFF. The CDR3 region has the DNA TGTGCCAGCAGCTTAGAAGGGACAGGGGACACTGAAGCTTTCTTT.

To note about this clonotype: A read error may produce the germline difference seen at one junction end. This rearrangement joins TRBV4-2 to TRBJ1-2; D unresolved. Germline CDR1 and CDR2: LGHNA and YNFKEQ. This CDR3 contains 16 residues. CDR3 region: CASSQEPDASNYGYAF. CDR3 bases: TGTGCCAGCAGCCAAGAACCGGACGCCTCTAACTATGGCTACGCCTTC.

This clonotype was detected a few times. The chain couples TRBV4-1 to TRBJ1-1; unclear D gene. Between the trimmed V and J ends, which lost 1 base and 3 bases, there was a span of 9 bases. In germline, CDR1 is MGHRA, CDR2 YSYEKL. The CDR3 extends over 14 amino acids. CDR3 nucleotides: TGCGCCAGCAGCCAAGTTTTTTCTGACACTGAAGCTTTCTTT. Translating it yields CASSQVFSDTEAFF.

This clonotype was detected many times. V and J are TRBV7-9 and TRBJ1-1; D remains unclear. Germline V gene sequence: CDR1 SEHNR, CDR2 FQNEAQ (reference sequence). V lost 7 bases, J lost 0 bases, and 15 bases lay in between. CDR3 length: 15 residues. The CDR3 nucleotides are TGTGCCAGCAACCCTTCCCGAGAAATGAACACTGAAGCTTTCTTT. Residues: CASNPSREMNTEAFF.

The chain employs TRBV19 and TRBJ1-2; D perhaps matches TRBD1 (5 bases). This CDR3 is built from 14 residues. Germline loops: CDR1 LNHDA, CDR2 SQIVND (reference sequence). V shed 10 bases and J shed 3 bases, with 18 bases lying between them. CDR3: CATTGRGVHYGYTF. CDR3 in DNA: TGTGCCACCACGGGACGAGGGGTCCACTATGGCTACACCTTC. The full variable domain, its missing parts supplied by reference TRBV19 and TRBJ1-2, is DGGITQSPKYLFRKEGQNVTLSCEQNLNHDAMYWYRQDPGQGLRLIYYSQIVNDFQKGDIAEGYSVSREKKESFPLTVTSAQKNPTAFYLCATTGRGVHYGYTFGSGTRLTVV.

The table lists this clonotype with many counts. V gene TRBV7-2 combines with J gene TRBJ2-7; D gene ambiguous. The CDR3 loop spans 12 amino acids. Deletions cut 3 bases from V and 5 bases from J, with 8 bases between. CDR1 and CDR2 (germline): SGHTA, FQGNSA. CDR3 DNA: TGTGCCAGCAGCTTGTTTGGGGACGAGCAGTACTTC. This translates into CASSLFGDEQYF.

This clonotype was seen repeatedly, ten times or more. The chain employs TRBV27 and TRBJ2-3; the D gene is possibly TRBD1 (6 bases). Germline values: CDR1 MNHEY, CDR2 SMNVEV (reference sequence). The CDR3 totals 17 residues. Trimming took off 5 bases at V and 0 bases at J, with 18 bases between the two ends. DNA of the CDR3: TGTGCCAGCAGTCAATCTCCGCCGACAGGTAGCACAGATACGCAGTATTTT. Amino acids: CASSQSPPTGSTDTQYF.

This clonotype was observed many times. J is TRBJ2-7 and V is TRBV29-1; 11 positions match TRBD1. Germline V lookup: CDR1 SQVTM, CDR2 ANQGSEA. This CDR3 is 14 amino acids long. The J segment lost 2 bases and the V segment lost 4 bases, leaving 4 bases of the junction unmatched. CDR3 in DNA: TGCAGCGTTGCGCGGGGACAGGGGGCCTACGAGCAGTACTTC. The encoded protein is CSVARGQGAYEQYF.

The table lists this clonotype with many counts. V usage is TRBV6-2 or TRBV6-3 and J usage is TRBJ1-5, with D hard to call. This CDR3 is 15 amino acids long. The ends were cut back, 2 bases at V and 0 bases at J, with 8 bases in the middle. Per germline, CDR1 MNHEY and CDR2 SVGEGT. The CDR3 reads CASSYTTDSNQPQHF. The CDR3 DNA reads TGTGCCAGCAGTTACACGACCGATAGCAATCAGCCCCAGCATTTT.

This clonotype was recorded at least ten times. V gene TRBV6-5 combines with J gene TRBJ1-4, with D unclear. The length of the CDR3 is 15 residues. V shed 0 bases and J shed 7 bases, with 12 bases lying between them. Looked up from germline, CDR1 is MNHEY and CDR2 is SVGAGI. As DNA, the CDR3 is TGTGCCAGCAGTTACTCTTACTCATCGGGTGAAAAACTGTTTTTT. Translation gives CASSYSYSSGEKLFF.

The CDR3 DNA follows: TGTGCCAGCAGCTTAGTTGGACAGGGGGTAACCTACGAGCAGTACTTC. Translation gives CASSLVGQGVTYEQYF. The genes are TRBV7-9 and TRBJ2-7, with TRBD1 identical over 10 bases. With 1 base clipped from V and 2 bases from J, the junction kept 5 bases outside the gene matches. Looked up from germline, CDR1 is SEHNR and CDR2 is FQNEAQ (reference sequence). CDR3 length: 16 amino acids.

This clonotype was counted many times. V usage is TRBV18 and J usage is TRBJ2-7; D gene ambiguous. The CDR3 spans 12 residues. CDR1 is KGHSH, CDR2 LQKENI, per germline. V lost 0 bases and J lost 5, with 5 bases in between. The DNA for the CDR3 is TGTGCCAGCTCACCACCTGCGGACGAGCAGTACTTC. As protein: CASSPPADEQYF.

The table lists this clonotype with many counts. This rearrangement joins TRBV29-1 to TRBJ2-2, with a weak D call TRBD2 (6 bases). Germline CDR1 SQVTM, CDR2 ANQGSEA. The V end was cut by 5 bases, the J end by 4 bases, with 17 bases between. The CDR3 length is 15 residues. The CDR3 region is CSVPGDRGVTGELFF. As DNA, the CDR3 is TGCAGCGTTCCGGGAGACCGGGGAGTCACCGGGGAGCTGTTTTTT.

About this clonotype: Relative to the germline gene, one junction end is altered; a read error may explain this. The genes are TRBV6-6 and TRBJ2-5, with D perhaps matching TRBD1 (8 bases). The length of the CDR3 is 14 residues. Germline values: CDR1 MNHNY, CDR2 SVGAGI (reference sequence). The CDR3 loop reads CAGSYSQGGETQYF. In DNA form, the CDR3 reads TGTGCCGGCAGTTACTCACAGGGGGGGGAGACCCAGTACTTC.

The genes are TRBV30 and TRBJ2-2, with D possibly TRBD1 on 6 matching bases. Per the germline V gene, CDR1 is GTSNPN and CDR2 is SVGIG (reference sequence). This CDR3 spans 13 amino acids. V gave up 4 bases and J gave up 4 bases, with 10 bases separating them. CDR3 sequence reads: CAWTLTGTGELFF. CDR3 in DNA: TGTGCCTGGACCCTGACAGGCACCGGGGAGCTGTTTTTT. The full variable domain, with the rest looked up from reference TRBV30 and TRBJ2-2, is SQTIHQWPATLVQPVGSPLSLECTVEGTSNPNLYWYRQAAGRGLQLLFYSVGIGQISSEVPQNLSASRPQDRQFILSSKKLLLSDSGFYLCAWTLTGTGELFFGEGSRLTVL.